This TCR beta chain was found in a study of PD-1 blockade in classical Hodgkin lymphoma (TCRdb year 2020). Regarding the study in general: Nivolumab dosing was 3 mg/kg intravenously every 2 weeks, continuing until either disease progression or unacceptable toxicity. A peripheral blood immune signature of response to PD-1 blockade in classical Hodgkin lymphoma was defined using TCR beta sequencing and CyTOF.

What the work shows at the level of the full study, not this receptor alone: Only a single clinical trial cohort was studied, and what caused the repertoire differences, possibly disease activity or prior therapy, remained undefined. Diversity was lower in patients who began nivolumab less than 1 year after ASCT, so these patients were left out of later analyses to avoid confounding by immune reconstitution. Among trial patients, those achieving complete response had baseline diversity similar to that of newly diagnosed patients, while diversity was significantly lower in partial responders and progressors. Baseline TCR diversity was reported to be lower in newly diagnosed patients than in healthy donors, and even lower in relapsed/refractory patients. By C4D1, a significant rise was seen in CD4+ TCR diversity but not in CD8+ TCR diversity (p=0.0027 vs p=0.16), and the rise was most apparent among complete responders (p=0.02).

A word on this clone: Its specific antigen is unknown. The input lacks base qualities; no much larger clone sits a single base away.

The CDR3 spans 14 residues, from the cysteine through the phenylalanine. The DNA shown is the 42-base CDR3, in frame from base 1. V and J lose 7 bases and 0 bases, and a span of 13 bases separates them. The germline V gene specifies MDHEN as CDR1 and SYDVKM as CDR2. Reading the label with the study, this specimen's time point is: cycle 1 day 1 (C1D1), immediately before nivolumab initiation. All trial patients had relapsed after autologous stem cell transplantation, with cohorts A, B and C differing in prior brentuximab vedotin exposure. The trial cohort was composed of 55 to 65 patients with relapsed/refractory classical Hodgkin lymphoma, for whom complete response, partial response or progressive disease was recorded as best overall response. Trial patients were treated with single-agent nivolumab in the multi-cohort phase II CheckMate 205 trial. An independent review committee assessed best overall response using the 2007 International Working Group response criteria. Trial PBMCs were obtained immediately prior to nivolumab initiation (C1D1) and on therapy at cycle 2 day 1 and cycle 4 day 1. Peripheral blood was collected in 8 mL Vacutainer Cell Preparation Tubes, from which PBMCs were isolated by centrifugation and then cryopreserved.

The Qiagen DNeasy kit was used to extract genomic DNA from unsorted PBMCs and from the negatively selected CD4+ and CD8+ fractions. Using primers that anneal to V and J segments, immunoSEQ multiplex PCR amplified the TCR beta CDR3 regions. A synthetic immune receptor repertoire was used to minimize amplification bias, and any residual bias was removed computationally once sequencing was done. The study's processing was this. Repertoire diversity was quantified as the Shannon entropy index using custom Python scripts. Unsorted, CD4+ and CD8+ repertoires were analyzed separately, except in combined analyses where CD4+ and CD8+ sequences were merged in silico. A clone was considered expanded if an increase in frequency of at least 2-fold after treatment relative to C1D1 was found, and a pseudocount of 0.5 was applied to clones undetected at baseline. Singleton clones were defined as clones with 0 or 1 copy at C1D1, and non-singleton clones were defined as clones with 2 or more copies. Clones expanded in unsorted samples were annotated as CD4+, CD8+ or unknown by matching protein sequences in sorted samples from the same patient. Wilcoxon tests were applied to paired samples to test diversity changes from C1D1 to C4D1. What TCRdb holds here is the immuneACCESS table cut down to in-frame rearrangements. Part of the clones is not present; checked against another copy, under half of the missing clones reflect an unresolved V gene, and the others are unexplained. That table furnishes V, J and clone size, whereas the DNA furnished D and trimming. This sample has 13,000 to 15,000 clones in its table, and over 60% of those were observed once. Together, the top ten hold approximately 11% of the sample.

This TCR was sampled from a human donor with classical Hodgkin lymphoma. Sequencing used peripheral blood mononuclear cells (PBMCs), obtained at baseline. The chain is encoded by TRBV28 joined to TRBJ2-7, with a tentative D call of TRBD1 or TRBD2, each matching 5 bases. The DNA reads TGTGCCAGCAACACGGCCGGGACCTCCTACGAGCAGTACTTC. Translated, it gives CASNTAGTSYEQYF.